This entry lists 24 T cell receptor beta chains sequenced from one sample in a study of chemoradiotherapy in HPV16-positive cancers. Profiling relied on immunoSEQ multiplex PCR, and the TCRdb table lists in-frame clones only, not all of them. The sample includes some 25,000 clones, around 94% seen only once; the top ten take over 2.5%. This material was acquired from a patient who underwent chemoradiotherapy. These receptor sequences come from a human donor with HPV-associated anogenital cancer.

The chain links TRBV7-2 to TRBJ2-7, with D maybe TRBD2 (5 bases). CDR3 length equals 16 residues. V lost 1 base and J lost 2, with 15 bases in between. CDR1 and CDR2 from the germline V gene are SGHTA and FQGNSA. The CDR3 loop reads CASSLVLSGSTYEQYF. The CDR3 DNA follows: TGTGCCAGCAGCTTAGTTCTAAGCGGTAGTACCTACGAGCAGTACTTC.

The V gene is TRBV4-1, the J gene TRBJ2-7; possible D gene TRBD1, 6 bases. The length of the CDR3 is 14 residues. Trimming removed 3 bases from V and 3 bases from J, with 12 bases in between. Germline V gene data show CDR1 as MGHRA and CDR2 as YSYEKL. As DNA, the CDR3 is TGCGCCAGCAGCCATACAGGACAGTTCTACGAGCAGTACTTC. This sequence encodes CASSHTGQFYEQYF.

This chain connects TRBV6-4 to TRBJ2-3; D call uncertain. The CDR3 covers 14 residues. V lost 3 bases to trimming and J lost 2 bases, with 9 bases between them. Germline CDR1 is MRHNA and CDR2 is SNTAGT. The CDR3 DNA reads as TGTGCCAGCAGTGAAGGGCTTTCCACAGATACGCAGTATTTT. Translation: CASSEGLSTDTQYF.

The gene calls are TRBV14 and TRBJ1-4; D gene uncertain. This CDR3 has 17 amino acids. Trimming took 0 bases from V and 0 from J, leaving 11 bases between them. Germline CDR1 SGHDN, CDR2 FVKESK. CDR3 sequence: CASSQDLSTPTNEKLFF. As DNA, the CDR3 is TGTGCCAGCAGCCAAGATCTCTCCACCCCAACTAATGAAAAACTGTTTTTT.

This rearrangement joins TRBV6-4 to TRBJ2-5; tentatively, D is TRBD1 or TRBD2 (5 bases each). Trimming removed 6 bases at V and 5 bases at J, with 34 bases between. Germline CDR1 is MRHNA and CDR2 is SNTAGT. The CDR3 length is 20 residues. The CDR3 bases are TGTGCCAGCAGCGTTAAGCCTCTAGCAACGCTTCGGCCCTGGGGGGAGACCCAGTACTTC. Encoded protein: CASSVKPLATLRPWGETQYF.

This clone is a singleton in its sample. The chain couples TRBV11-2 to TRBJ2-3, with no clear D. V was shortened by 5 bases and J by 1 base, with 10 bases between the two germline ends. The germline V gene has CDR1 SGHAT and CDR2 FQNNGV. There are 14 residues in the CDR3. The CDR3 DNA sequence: TGTGCCAGCAGCCCGCCCAGACGCACAGATACGCAGTATTTT. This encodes CASSPPRRTDTQYF.

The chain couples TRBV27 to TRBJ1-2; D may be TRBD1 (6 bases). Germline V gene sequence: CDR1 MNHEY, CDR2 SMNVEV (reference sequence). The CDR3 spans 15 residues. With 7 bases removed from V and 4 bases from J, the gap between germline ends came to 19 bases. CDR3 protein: CASTRGGAGAYGYTF. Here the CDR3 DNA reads TGTGCCAGCACCCGCGGGGGGGCAGGGGCCTATGGCTACACCTTC.

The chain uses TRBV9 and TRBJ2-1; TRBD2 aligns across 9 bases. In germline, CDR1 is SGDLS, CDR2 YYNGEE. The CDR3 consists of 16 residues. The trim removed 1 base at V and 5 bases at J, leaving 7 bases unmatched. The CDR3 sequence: CASSVMAGGGHNEQFF. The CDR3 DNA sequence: TGTGCCAGCAGCGTAATGGCGGGGGGGGGACACAATGAGCAGTTCTTC.

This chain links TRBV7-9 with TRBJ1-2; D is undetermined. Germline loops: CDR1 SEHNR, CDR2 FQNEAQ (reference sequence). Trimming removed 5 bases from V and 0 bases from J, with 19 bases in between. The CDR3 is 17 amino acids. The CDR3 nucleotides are TGTGCCAGCAGCCCTAACGGACCCGCCCTAACTAACTATGGCTACACCTTC. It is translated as CASSPNGPALTNYGYTF.

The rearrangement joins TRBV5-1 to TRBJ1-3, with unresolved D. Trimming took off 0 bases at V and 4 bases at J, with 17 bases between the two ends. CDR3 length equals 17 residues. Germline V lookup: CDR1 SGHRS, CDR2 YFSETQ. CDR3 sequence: CASSLAEITRGGNTIYF. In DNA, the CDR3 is TGCGCCAGCAGCTTGGCTGAGATAACCCGCGGGGGAAACACCATATATTTT.

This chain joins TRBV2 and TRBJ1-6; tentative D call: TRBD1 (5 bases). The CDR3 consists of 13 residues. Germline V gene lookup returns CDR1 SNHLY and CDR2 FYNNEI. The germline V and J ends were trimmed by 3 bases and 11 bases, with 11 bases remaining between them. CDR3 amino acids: CASSEEQATPLHF. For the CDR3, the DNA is TGTGCCAGCAGTGAGGAACAGGCTACACCCCTCCACTTT.

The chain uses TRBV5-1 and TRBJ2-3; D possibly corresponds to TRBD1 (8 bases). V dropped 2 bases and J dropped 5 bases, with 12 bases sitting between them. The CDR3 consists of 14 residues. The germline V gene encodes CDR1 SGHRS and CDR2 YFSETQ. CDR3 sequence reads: CASSFTGGVDTQYF. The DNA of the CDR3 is TGCGCCAGCAGCTTCACAGGGGGGGTAGATACGCAGTATTTT.

This CDR3 is CASSLDGTDTQYF. The DNA for the CDR3 is TGCGCCAGCAGCTTGGACGGTACAGATACGCAGTATTTT. The chain has TRBV5-1 and TRBJ2-3, with unresolved D. CDR3 length equals 13 residues. CDR1 SGHRS and CDR2 YFSETQ come from the germline V gene. The germline V and J ends were trimmed by 0 bases and 3 bases, with 5 bases remaining between them.

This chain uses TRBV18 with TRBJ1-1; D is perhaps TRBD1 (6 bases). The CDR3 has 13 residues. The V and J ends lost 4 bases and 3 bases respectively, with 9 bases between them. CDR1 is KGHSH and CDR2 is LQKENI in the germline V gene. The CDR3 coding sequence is TGTGCCAGCTCACGCCACAGGGACACTGAAGCTTTCTTT. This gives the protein CASSRHRDTEAFF.

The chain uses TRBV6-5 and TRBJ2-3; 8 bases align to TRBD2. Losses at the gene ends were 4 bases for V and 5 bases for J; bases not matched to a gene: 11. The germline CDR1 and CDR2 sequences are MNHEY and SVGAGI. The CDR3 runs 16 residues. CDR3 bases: TGTGCCAGCAGTTTGCTCTGGGCGGGGGGTATAGATACGCAGTATTTT. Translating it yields CASSLLWAGGIDTQYF.

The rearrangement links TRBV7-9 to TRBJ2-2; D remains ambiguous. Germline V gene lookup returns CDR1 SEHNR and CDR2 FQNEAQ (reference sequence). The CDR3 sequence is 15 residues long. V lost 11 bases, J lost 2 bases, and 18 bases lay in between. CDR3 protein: CAGPDKTLNTGELFF. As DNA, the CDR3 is TGTGCCGGACCCGACAAGACGTTAAACACCGGGGAGCTGTTTTTT.

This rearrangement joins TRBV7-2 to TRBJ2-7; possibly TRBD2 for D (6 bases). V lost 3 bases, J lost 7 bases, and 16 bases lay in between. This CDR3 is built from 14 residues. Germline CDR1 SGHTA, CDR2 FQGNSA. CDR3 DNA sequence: TGTGCCAGCAGCTTGCGCCAGGGAGGTGGGGAGCAGTACTTC. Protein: CASSLRQGGGEQYF.

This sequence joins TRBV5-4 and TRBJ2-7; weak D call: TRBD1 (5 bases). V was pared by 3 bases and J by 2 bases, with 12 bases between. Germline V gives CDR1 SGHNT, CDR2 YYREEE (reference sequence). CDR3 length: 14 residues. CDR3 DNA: TGTGCCAGCAGCTCTTCAGGGATGGCCTACGAGCAGTACTTC. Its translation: CASSSSGMAYEQYF.

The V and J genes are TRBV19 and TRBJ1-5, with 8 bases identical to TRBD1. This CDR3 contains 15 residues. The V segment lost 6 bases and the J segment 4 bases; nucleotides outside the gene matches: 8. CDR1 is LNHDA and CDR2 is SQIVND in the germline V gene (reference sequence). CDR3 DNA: TGTGCCAGTAGATCCCAGGGGGCCCTAAATCAGCCCCAGCATTTT. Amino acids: CASRSQGALNQPQHF.

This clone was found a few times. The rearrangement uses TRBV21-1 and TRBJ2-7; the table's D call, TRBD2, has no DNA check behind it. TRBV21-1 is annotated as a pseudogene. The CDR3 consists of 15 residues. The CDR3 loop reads CASSKAPPTTYEQYF. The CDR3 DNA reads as TGTGCCAGCAGCAAAGCGCCTCCAACTACCTACGAGCAGTACTTC.

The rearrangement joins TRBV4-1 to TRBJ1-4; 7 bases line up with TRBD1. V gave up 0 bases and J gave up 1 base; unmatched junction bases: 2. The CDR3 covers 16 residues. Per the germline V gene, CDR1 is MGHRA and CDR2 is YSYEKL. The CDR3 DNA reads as TGCGCCAGCAGCCAAGACCGACAGGGAACTAATGAAAAACTGTTTTTT. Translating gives CASSQDRQGTNEKLFF.

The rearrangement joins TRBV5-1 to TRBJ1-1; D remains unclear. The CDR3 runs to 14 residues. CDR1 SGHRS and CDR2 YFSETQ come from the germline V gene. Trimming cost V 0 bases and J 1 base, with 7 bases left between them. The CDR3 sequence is CASSLDRRNTEAFF. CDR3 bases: TGCGCCAGCAGCTTGGACCGGAGGAACACTGAAGCTTTCTTT.

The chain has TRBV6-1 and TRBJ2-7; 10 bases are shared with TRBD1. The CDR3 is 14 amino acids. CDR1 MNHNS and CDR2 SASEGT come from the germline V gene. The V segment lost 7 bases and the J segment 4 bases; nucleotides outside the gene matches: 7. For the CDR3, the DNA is TGTGCCAGCACCGAGACAGGGGGCTTGTACGAGCAGTACTTC. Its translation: CASTETGGLYEQYF.

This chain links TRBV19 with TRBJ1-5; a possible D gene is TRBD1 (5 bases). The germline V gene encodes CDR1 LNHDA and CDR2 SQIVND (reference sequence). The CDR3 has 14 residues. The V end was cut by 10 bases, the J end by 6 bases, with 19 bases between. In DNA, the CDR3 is TGTGCCACTGCCATTCAAGGGGATGGTCAGCCCCAGCATTTT. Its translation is CATAIQGDGQPQHF. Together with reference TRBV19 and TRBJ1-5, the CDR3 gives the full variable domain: DGGITQSPKYLFRKEGQNVTLSCEQNLNHDAMYWYRQDPGQGLRLIYYSQIVNDFQKGDIAEGYSVSREKKESFPLTVTSAQKNPTAFYLCATAIQGDGQPQHFGDGTRLSIL.